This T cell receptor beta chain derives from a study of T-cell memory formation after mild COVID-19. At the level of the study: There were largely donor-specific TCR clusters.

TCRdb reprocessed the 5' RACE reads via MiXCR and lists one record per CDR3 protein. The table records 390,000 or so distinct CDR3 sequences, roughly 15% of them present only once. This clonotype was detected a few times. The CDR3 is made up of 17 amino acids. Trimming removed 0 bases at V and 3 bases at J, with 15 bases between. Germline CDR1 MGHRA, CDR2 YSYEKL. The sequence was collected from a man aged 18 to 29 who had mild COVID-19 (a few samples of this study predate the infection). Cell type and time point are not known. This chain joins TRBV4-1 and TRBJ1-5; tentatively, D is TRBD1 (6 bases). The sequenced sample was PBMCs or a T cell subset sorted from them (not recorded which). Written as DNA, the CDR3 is TGCGCCAGCAGCCAAGAAGGGGGGAGGGGCCCCAATCAGCCCCAGCATTTT. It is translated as CASSQEGGRGPNQPQHF.